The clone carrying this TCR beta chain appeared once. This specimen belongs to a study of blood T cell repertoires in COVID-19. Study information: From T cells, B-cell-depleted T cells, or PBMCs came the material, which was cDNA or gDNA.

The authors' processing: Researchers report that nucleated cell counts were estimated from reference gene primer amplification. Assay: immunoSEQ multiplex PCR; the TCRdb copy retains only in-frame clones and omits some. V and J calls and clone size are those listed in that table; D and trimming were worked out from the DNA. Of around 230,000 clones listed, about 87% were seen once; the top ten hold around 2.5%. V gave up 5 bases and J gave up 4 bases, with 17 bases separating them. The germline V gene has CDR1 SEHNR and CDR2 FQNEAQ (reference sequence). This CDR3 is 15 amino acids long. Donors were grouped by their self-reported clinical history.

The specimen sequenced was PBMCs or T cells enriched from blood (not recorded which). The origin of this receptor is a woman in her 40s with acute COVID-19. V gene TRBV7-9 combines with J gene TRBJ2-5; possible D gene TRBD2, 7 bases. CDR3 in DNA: TGTGCCAGCAGCCCGAGGGGGGGAACGGGAGAGACCCAGTACTTC. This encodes CASSPRGGTGETQYF.